This is a list of T cell receptor beta chains from one sample in a study of cytomegalovirus exposure and HLA in healthy donors. Libraries were prepared by immunoSEQ multiplex PCR; TCRdb keeps only in-frame clonotypes and omits some of them. The table shows 200,000 or so clones, with 82% occurring only once. Sequencing input: PBMCs. These receptors originate from a boy between 2 and 10 years old in good health and CMV-seronegative. Each CDR3 is given with its conserved first and last residue. The order of the fields is V gene, clone size, J gene, CDR3 length, D gene, CDR3 protein, CDR3 DNA. The D gene is left open where the match is weak. Clone size is shown for a subset of rows, as once, few, many or a class of expanded clone.

TRBV19	.	TRBJ1-5	16	.	CASSIWSSGKGQPQHF	TGTGCCAGTAGTATTTGGTCCTCAGGGAAGGGACAGCCCCAGCATTTT
TRBV5-4	.	TRBJ2-7	14	.	CASSLGGRRSEQYF	TGTGCCAGCAGCTTGGGGGGGCGGCGATCCGAGCAGTACTTC
TRBV9	few	TRBJ1-4	15	TRBD1	CASSGGQAANEKLFF	TGTGCCAGCAGCGGAGGACAGGCCGCAAATGAAAAACTGTTTTTT
TRBV9	once	TRBJ1-1	14	.	CASSVWGDNTEAFF	TGTGCCAGCAGCGTATGGGGAGATAACACTGAAGCTTTCTTT
TRBV30	few	TRBJ1-3	12	.	CAWSGPGNTIYF	TGTGCCTGGAGTGGGCCTGGAAACACCATATATTTT
TRBV4-3	.	TRBJ1-1	14	.	CASSLSPGNTEAFF	TGCGCCAGCAGCCTATCTCCAGGGAACACTGAAGCTTTCTTT
TRBV7-9	.	TRBJ1-2	18	TRBD1	CASSAPSLGQGANYGYTF	TGTGCCAGCAGCGCACCTAGTCTCGGACAGGGGGCCAACTATGGCTACACCTTC
TRBV9	.	TRBJ2-7	15	TRBD1	CASSPTGTGSSEQYF	TGTGCCAGCAGCCCAACCGGGACAGGGTCGAGCGAGCAGTACTTC
TRBV7-9	.	TRBJ1-1	19	.	CASSLLTPRTGSWYTEAFF	TGTGCCAGCAGCTTATTAACCCCTCGTACAGGGAGTTGGTACACTGAAGCTTTCTTT
TRBV6-1	.	TRBJ2-7	13	.	CASREGGPYEQYF	TGTGCCAGCAGGGAGGGTGGACCCTACGAGCAGTACTTC
TRBV11-3	few	TRBJ2-5	14	TRBD2	CASSFGGGSETQYF	TGTGCCAGCAGCTTTGGCGGGGGGTCAGAGACCCAGTACTTC
TRBV19	few	TRBJ1-2	12	.	CASSGVNYGYTF	TGTGCCAGTAGCGGAGTTAACTATGGCTACACCTTC
TRBV7-9	.	TRBJ2-7	13	TRBD1	CASRGDRAYEQYF	TGTGCCAGCAGGGGGGACAGAGCCTACGAGCAGTACTTC
TRBV5-4	.	TRBJ1-3	17	.	CASSRDGRIPSGNTIYF	TGTGCCAGCAGCCGGGATGGGCGGATCCCCTCTGGAAACACCATATATTTT
TRBV10-3	.	TRBJ1-1	14	.	CAIRTGLQSPEAFF	TGTGCCATCAGGACCGGACTCCAATCCCCTGAAGCTTTCTTT
TRBV25-1	.	TRBJ1-1	11	TRBD1	CASSEGQGPFF	TGTGCCAGCAGTGAGGGACAGGGACCTTTCTTT
TRBV5-5	few	TRBJ1-1	17	.	CASSFRSHRSMNTEAFF	TGTGCCAGCAGCTTCCGATCTCACAGATCAATGAACACTGAAGCTTTCTTT
TRBV5-1	once	TRBJ2-5	16	TRBD2	CASSFPHLAGQETQYF	TGCGCCAGCAGCTTCCCCCATCTAGCGGGGCAAGAGACCCAGTACTTC
TRBV18	.	TRBJ1-6	15	.	CASSPEPTRNSPLHF	TGTGCCAGCTCACCTGAACCGACGCGGAATTCACCCCTCCACTTT